This T cell receptor (beta chain) was documented in a study of T cell changes during pregnancy in multiple sclerosis. Assay used: immunoSEQ multiplex PCR; TCRdb lists only in-frame clones, some missing. This table has about 93,000 clones, 85% to 95% appearing once. After removal of 5 bases from V and 0 bases from J, the junction contained 9 bases not matched to a gene. The germline gives CDR1 SEHNR, CDR2 FQNEAQ (reference sequence). CDR3 length equals 16 residues. V and J are TRBV7-9 and TRBJ1-2, with 7 bases that match TRBD1. The sample consisted of peripheral blood, taken after pregnancy. The receptor comes from a female donor with multiple sclerosis, enrolled in a pregnancy study. The CDR3: CASSPKGQPANYGYTF. In nucleotides, the CDR3 is TGTGCCAGCAGCCCCAAGGGACAGCCAGCTAACTATGGCTACACCTTC.